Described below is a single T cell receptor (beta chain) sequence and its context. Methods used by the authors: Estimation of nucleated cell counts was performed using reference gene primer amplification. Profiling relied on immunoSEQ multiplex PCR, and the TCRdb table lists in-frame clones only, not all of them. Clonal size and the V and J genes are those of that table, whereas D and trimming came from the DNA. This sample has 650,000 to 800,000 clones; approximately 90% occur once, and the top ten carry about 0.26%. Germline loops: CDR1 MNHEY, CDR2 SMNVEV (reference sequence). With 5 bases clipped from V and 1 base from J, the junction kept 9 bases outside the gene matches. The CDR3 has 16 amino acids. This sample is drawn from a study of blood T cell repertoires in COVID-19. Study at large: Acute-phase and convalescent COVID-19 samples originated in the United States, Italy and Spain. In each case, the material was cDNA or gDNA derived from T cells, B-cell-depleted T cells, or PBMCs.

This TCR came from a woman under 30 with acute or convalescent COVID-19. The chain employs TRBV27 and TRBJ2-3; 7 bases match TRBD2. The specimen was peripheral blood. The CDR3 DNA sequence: TGTGCCAGCAGTCCAGCGCTAGCGGCGGGCACAGATACGCAGTATTTT. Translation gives CASSPALAAGTDTQYF.